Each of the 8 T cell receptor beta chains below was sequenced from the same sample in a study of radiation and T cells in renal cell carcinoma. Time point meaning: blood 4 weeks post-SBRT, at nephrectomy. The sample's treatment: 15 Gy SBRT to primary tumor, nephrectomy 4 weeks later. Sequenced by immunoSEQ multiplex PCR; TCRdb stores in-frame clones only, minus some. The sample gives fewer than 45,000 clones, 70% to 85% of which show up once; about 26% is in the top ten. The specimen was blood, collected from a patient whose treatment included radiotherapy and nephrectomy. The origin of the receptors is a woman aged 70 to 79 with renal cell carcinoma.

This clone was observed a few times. The CDR3 loop reads CATSTDLGRSNEKLFF. The CDR3 DNA reads TGTGCCACCAGCACCGACCTGGGCAGAAGCAATGAAAAACTGTTTTTT. This rearrangement joins TRBV15 to TRBJ1-4; D is undetermined. CDR3 length equals 16 residues. V gave up 4 bases and J gave up 5 bases, with 17 bases separating them. The germline gives CDR1 LNHNV, CDR2 YYDKDF (reference sequence). The full variable domain, rest sourced from reference TRBV15 and TRBJ1-4, is DAMVIQNPRYQVTQFGKPVTLSCSQTLNHNVMYWYQQKSSQAPKLLFHYYDKDFNNEADTPDNFQSRRPNTSFCFLDIRSPGLGDTAMYLCATSTDLGRSNEKLFFGSGTQLSVL.

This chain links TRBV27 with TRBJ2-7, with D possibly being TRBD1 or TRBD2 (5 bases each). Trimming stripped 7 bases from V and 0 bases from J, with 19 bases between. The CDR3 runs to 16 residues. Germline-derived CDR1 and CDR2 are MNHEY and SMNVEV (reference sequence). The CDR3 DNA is TGTGCCAGCACCCCCTCCTTGGGGGAGTTCTCCTACGAGCAGTACTTC. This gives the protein CASTPSLGEFSYEQYF.

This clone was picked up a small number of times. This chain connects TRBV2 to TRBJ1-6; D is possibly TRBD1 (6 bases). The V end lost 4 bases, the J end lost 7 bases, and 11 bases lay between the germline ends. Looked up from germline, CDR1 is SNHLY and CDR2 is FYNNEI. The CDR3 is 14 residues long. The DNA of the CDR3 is TGTGCCAGCAGTGGACAGGCGGAAAATTCACCCCTCCACTTT. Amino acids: CASSGQAENSPLHF.

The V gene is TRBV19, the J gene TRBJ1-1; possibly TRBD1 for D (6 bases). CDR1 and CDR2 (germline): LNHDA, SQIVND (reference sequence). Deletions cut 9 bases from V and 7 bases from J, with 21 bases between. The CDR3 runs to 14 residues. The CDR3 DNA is TGTGCCAGCGGGGAAACAGGGATTAGGGGTGAAGCTTTCTTT. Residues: CASGETGIRGEAFF. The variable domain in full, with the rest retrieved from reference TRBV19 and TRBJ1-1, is DGGITQSPKYLFRKEGQNVTLSCEQNLNHDAMYWYRQDPGQGLRLIYYSQIVNDFQKGDIAEGYSVSREKKESFPLTVTSAQKNPTAFYLCASGETGIRGEAFFGQGTRLTVV.

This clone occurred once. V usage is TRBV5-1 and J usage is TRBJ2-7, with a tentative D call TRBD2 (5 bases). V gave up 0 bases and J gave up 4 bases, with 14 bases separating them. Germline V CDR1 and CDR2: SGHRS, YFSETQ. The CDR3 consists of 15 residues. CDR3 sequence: CASSLERGRGYEQYF. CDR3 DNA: TGCGCCAGCAGCTTGGAACGCGGGCGAGGTTACGAGCAGTACTTC.

The CDR3 sequence is CASRLQGVLAKNIQYF. CDR3 sequence (DNA): TGTGCCAGCAGGCTGCAGGGAGTACTAGCCAAAAACATTCAGTACTTC. The chain has TRBV2 and TRBJ2-4; D is possibly TRBD1 or TRBD2 (5 bases each). CDR1 is SNHLY and CDR2 is FYNNEI in the germline V gene. The CDR3 is 16 residues long. V was pared by 6 bases and J by 0 bases, with 15 bases between.

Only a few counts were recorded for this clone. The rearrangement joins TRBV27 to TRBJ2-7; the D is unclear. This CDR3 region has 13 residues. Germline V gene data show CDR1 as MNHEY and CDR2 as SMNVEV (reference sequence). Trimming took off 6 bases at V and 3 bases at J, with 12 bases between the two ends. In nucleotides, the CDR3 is TGTGCCAGCAGCCCCACAAGCGTCTACGAGCAGTACTTC. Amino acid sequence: CASSPTSVYEQYF.

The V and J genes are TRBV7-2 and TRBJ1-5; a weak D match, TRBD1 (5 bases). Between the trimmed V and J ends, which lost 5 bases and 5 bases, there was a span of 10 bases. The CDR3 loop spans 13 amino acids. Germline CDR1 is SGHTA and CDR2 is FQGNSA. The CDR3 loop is CASSPQGDQPQHF. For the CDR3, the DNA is TGTGCCAGCAGCCCTCAGGGCGATCAGCCCCAGCATTTT.